The TCR beta chain under discussion was sequenced for a study of cytomegalovirus exposure and HLA in healthy donors. For this clone: Its matching antigen is unknown.

General study findings and limits: Reported results showed that the classifier diagnosed cytomegalovirus status with high specificity and sensitivity.

This CDR3 is built from 15 residues. V was clipped by 6 bases and J by 5 bases; unmatched bases: 8. Germline CDR1 and CDR2: SNHLY and FYNNEI. The PCR contained 60 Vbeta and 13 Jbeta primers. Sequenced by immunoSEQ multiplex PCR; TCRdb stores in-frame clones only, minus some. The data hold 120,000 to 150,000 clones, with around 72% observed a single time. The chain links TRBV2 to TRBJ2-5, with 11 bases identical to TRBD2. The TCR sequence derives from a man aged 35-49 years in good health and CMV-seronegative. The sample consisted of PBMCs. CDR3 sequence reads: CASRKTSGAFETQYF. In DNA form, the CDR3 reads TGTGCCAGCAGAAAGACTAGCGGGGCATTCGAGACCCAGTACTTC.